This TCR beta chain was obtained from a study of T cell responses to AZD1222 COVID-19 vaccine (dated by TCRdb to about 2021). With respect to the entire study: TCR sequencing was performed for 230 to 250 trial participants, of whom about 200 were given two doses of AZD1222 and 26 were given two doses of MenACWY control vaccine. Trial participants were enrolled by age into subgroups of 18-55, 56-69 and 70-plus years, and about 150, 27 and 61 TCR-sequenced participants, respectively, were included in these subgroups. On the study overall, not on this receptor specifically: The whole spike protein was spanned by vaccine-associated CD4 TCRs, and dominant responses were seen in regions 160-218 and 743-854. Conclusions about previously exposed vaccinees are limited, since just 5 or 6 AZD1222 recipients were seropositive for SARS-CoV-2 at baseline. A significant rise in spike-specific TCR breadth and depth was observed after two AZD1222 doses relative to day 0 and relative to MenACWY recipients. Because no day 14 peak-response samples were available, repertoires were characterized only after the peak T cell response. The 56-69-year group was small, and its depth increase did not reach significance, likely because of low power. Reportedly, close to half of the unique spike-specific TCRs recognized epitopes lying outside the regions that are mutated in the B.1.351 and B.1.1.7 variants. Participants were mostly white British and included more females than males, and it was suggested by the authors that clonal diversity may have been underestimated.

The CDR3 regions of human TCRbeta chains were subjected to immunosequencing. The published analysis was carried out like this. Repertoire TCRs were checked for matches against a reference library of SARS-CoV-2-specific TCRs that had been generated using the MIRA antigen-specificity platform. Breadth was defined as the fraction of unique TCRs that were SARS-CoV-2-associated. Depth was defined as the fraction of total T cells that were SARS-CoV-2-associated. Using the MIRA data, each spike-specific TCR was mapped to the spike region that the TCR reacts to and placed in a CD4 or CD8 class. Log10-transformed breadth and depth values were compared by one-way ANOVA with Sidak's multiple comparisons tests. TCRdb mirrors the immuneACCESS table, restricted to in-frame sequences. Some clones are absent from its copies; in checked studies, under half trace to an unresolved V gene, and the reason for the others is unknown. The D gene and trimming were derived from the DNA, and the V and J assignments and clone size from that table. The sample contains around 150,000 clones, under 95% of them found a single time. The ten most abundant clones make up about 7.5% of the sample.

Trimming takes 4 bases off V and 6 bases off J; junction bases not matched to a gene: 8. From a lookup of the germline V gene, CDR1 and CDR2 are SGHDT and YYEEEE. Including cysteine and phenylalanine, the CDR3 has 15 amino acids. The DNA shown is the 45-base CDR3, in frame from base 1. This specimen's time point label, per the study, means: about 28 days (+/-7) after the second vaccine dose. This specimen's treatment or condition label, per the study, means: meningococcal conjugate vaccine given as trial control. Vaccinee samples came from UK trials COV001 and COV002, including a single-blind randomized controlled phase 2/3 trial of AZD1222 (ChAdOx1 nCoV-19) in healthy adults. Trial participant PBMC samples were collected at day 0 and day 28 after the second dose for TCRbeta chain sequencing. Details on this clone: Its target antigen remains unknown. No much larger clonotype is one base removed from it; base qualities were not supplied.

This sequence was found in an adult who received the MenACWY meningococcal vaccine as a control. This chain joins TRBV5-6 to TRBJ2-2; 8 junctional bases match TRBD1. The starting material was peripheral blood, obtained 28 days after the second dose of the MenACWY control vaccine. The DNA reads as follows: TGTGCCAGCAGCCCACCGACAGGGGCCGCCGGGGAGCTGTTTTTT. Its protein reads: CASSPPTGAAGELFF.